The text below deals with one T cell receptor beta chain. The antigen is not known. The CDR3 has 16 residues. The V end lost 3 bases, the J end lost 1 base, and 15 bases lay between the germline ends. Germline loops: CDR1 SGHVS, CDR2 FQNEAQ. The data derive from a study of OX40 agonist ivuxolimab in advanced cancers. Clones were read by immunoSEQ multiplex PCR, and TCRdb kept only the in-frame ones, dropping some. The sample lists tens of thousands of clones; around nine tenths were seen once. Study outcomes and limitations: Average numbers of expanded clones were greater in CD8+ T cells than in CD4+. In the expanded peripheral T cells, antigen specificity was never determined.

This chain joins TRBV7-8 and TRBJ1-2; no reliable D call. The sequences come from CD4+ or CD8+ T cells sorted from blood, collected in a trial of the OX40 agonist ivuxolimab. The clonotype was recovered from an adult with an advanced solid tumor such as melanoma, head and neck, liver or kidney cancer. In nucleotides, the CDR3 is TGTGCCAGCAGCTTTCTACCCGGAGCCCTTAACTATGGCTACACCTTC. The encoded protein is CASSFLPGALNYGYTF. Combining the CDR3 with reference TRBV7-8 and TRBJ1-2 gives the whole variable domain GAGVSQSPRYKVAKRGQDVALRCDPISGHVSLFWYQQALGQGPEFLTYFQNEAQLDKSGLPSDRFFAERPEGSVSTLKIQRTQQEDSAVYLCASSFLPGALNYGYTFGSGTRLTVV.